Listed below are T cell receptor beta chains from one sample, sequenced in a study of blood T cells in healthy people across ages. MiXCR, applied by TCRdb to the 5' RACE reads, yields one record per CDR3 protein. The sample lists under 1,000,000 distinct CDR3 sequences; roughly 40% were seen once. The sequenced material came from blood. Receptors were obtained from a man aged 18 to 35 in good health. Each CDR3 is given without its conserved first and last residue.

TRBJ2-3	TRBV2	ASRVAGGSTDTQY
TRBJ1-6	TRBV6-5	ASTQGRNNSPLH
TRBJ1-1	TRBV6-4	ASSPEGTGRHTEAF
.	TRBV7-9	ASSSPPGEPYEQY
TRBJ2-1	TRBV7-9	ASPASNSYNEQF
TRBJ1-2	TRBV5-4	ASSATGTAMGYT
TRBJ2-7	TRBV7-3	ASSSQGSDEQY
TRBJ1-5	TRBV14	ASSQGTVYSNQPQH
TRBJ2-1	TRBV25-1	ASSEYVEDEQF
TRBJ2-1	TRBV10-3	AARQTDNEQF
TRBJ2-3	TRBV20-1	SAGRLAGGGDTQY
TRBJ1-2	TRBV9	ASSEPELDGPYGYT
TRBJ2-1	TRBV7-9	ASSLGVGNNEQF
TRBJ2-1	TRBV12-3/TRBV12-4	ASTNRGHEQF
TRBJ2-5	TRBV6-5	ASSYSRRGGAETQY
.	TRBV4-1	ASSQDDRAETQY
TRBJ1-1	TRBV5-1	ASSLLTEPNTEAF
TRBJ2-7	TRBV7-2	ASSLAPGRSEQY
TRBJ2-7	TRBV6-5	ATGNYEQY
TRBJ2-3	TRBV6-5	ASRTLGGAADTQY
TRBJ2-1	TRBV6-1	ASAPGTSVHNEQF
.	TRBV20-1	SAAGTSRTPSSYNEQY